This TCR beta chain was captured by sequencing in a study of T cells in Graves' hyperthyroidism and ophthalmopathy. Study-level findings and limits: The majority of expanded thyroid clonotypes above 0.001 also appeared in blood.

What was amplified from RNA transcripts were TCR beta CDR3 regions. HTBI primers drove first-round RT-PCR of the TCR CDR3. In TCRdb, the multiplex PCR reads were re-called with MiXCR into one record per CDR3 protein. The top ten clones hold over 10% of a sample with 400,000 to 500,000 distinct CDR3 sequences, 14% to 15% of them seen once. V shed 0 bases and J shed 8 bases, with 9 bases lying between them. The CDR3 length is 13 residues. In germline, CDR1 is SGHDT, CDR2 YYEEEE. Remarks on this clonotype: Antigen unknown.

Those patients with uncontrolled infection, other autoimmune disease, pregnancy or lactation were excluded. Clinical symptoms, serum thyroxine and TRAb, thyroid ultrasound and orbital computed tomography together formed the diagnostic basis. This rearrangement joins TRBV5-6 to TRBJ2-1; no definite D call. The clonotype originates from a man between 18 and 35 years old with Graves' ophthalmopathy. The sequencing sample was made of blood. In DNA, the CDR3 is TGTGCCAGCAGCTTGGGTCCAGGCGATGAGCAGTTCTTC. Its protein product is CASSLGPGDEQFF.